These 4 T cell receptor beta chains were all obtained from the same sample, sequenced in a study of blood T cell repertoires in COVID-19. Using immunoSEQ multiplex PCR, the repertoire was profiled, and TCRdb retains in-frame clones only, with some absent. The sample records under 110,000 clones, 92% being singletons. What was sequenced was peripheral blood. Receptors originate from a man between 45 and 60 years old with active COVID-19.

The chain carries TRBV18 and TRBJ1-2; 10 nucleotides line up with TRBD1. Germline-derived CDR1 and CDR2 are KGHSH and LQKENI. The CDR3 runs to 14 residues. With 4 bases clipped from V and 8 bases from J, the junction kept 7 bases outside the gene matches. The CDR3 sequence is CASSLTGQGEGYTF. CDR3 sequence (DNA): TGTGCCAGCTCACTCACCGGACAGGGGGAAGGCTACACCTTC.

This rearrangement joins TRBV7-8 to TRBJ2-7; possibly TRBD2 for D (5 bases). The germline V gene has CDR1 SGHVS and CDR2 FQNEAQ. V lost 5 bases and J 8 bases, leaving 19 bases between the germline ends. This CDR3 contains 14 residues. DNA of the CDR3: TGTGCCAGCAGCCTGCGGGCCCGTATTGTGCAGCAGTACTTC. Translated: CASSLRARIVQQYF. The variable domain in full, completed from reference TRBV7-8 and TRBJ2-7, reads GAGVSQSPRYKVAKRGQDVALRCDPISGHVSLFWYQQALGQGPEFLTYFQNEAQLDKSGLPSDRFFAERPEGSVSTLKIQRTQQEDSAVYLCASSLRARIVQQYFGPGTRLTVT.

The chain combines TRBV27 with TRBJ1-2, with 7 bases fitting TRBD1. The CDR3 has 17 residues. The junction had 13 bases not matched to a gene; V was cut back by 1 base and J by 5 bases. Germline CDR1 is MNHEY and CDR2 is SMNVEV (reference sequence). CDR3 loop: CASSLLPPQGTVYGYTF. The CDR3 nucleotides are TGTGCCAGCAGTTTATTACCACCACAGGGGACAGTTTATGGCTACACCTTC.

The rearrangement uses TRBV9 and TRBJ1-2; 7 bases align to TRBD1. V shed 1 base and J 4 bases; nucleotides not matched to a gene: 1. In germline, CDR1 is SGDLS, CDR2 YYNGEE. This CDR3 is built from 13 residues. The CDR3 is CASSVWTGYGYTF. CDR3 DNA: TGTGCCAGCAGCGTATGGACAGGCTATGGCTACACCTTC.